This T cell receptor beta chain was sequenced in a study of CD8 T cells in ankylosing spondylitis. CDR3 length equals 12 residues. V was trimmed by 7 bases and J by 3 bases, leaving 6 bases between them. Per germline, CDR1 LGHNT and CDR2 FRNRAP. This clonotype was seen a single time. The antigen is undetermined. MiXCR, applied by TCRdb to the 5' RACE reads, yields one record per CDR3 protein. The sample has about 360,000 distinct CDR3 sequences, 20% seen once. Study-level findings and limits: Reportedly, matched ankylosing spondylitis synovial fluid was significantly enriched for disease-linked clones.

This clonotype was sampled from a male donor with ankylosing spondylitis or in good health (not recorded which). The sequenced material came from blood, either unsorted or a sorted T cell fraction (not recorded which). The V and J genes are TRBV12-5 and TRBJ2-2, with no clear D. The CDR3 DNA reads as TGTGCTAGTGCCTACTACACCGGGGAGCTGTTTTTT. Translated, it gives CASAYYTGELFF.